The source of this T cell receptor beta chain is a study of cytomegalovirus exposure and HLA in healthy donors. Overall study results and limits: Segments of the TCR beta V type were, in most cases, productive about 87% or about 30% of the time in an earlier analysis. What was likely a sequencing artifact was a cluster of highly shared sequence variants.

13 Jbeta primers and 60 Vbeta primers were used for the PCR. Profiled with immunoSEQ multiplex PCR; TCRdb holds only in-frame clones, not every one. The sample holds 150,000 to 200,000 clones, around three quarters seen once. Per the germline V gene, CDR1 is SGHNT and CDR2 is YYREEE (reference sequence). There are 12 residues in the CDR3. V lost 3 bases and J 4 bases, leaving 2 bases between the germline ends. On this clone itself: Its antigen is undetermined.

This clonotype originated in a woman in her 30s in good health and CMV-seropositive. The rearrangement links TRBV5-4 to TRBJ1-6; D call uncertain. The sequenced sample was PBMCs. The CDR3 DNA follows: TGTGCCAGCAGCTCTTATAATTCACCCCTCCACTTT. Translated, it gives CASSSYNSPLHF.